The present TCR beta chain was sequenced within a study of blood T cells in healthy people across ages. Notes on the study in general: Donors of long life had a larger count of naive CD4+ cells and greater diversity than aged donors.

With 7 bases removed from V and 4 bases from J, the gap between germline ends came to 13 bases. CDR3 length: 13 residues. Then a second PCR, running roughly 7 to 11 cycles, was carried out with a sample-barcoded 5' primer and a J-beta primer mix. Each CDR3 protein is one row after TCRdb ran MiXCR on the 5' RACE reads. Among roughly 900,000 distinct CDR3 sequences, around 48% were seen once, and the ten largest hold 13%. As for this clonotype: Its antigen is unidentified.

This sequence joins TRBV12-3 or TRBV12-4 and TRBJ1-2; the D is unclear. The sample consisted of blood. The origin of this receptor is a man in his thirties or forties in good health. The CDR3 sequence: CASTPPGRYGYTF. DNA of the CDR3: TGTGCCAGCACCCCTCCAGGTCGCTATGGCTACACCTTC.